Listed below are T cell receptor beta chains from one sample, sequenced in a study of CD8 T cells in ankylosing spondylitis. TCRdb processed the 5' RACE reads anew with MiXCR; each CDR3 protein has one entry. Of under 250,000 distinct CDR3 sequences listed, over 7% are singletons. The sample consisted of blood, either unsorted or a sorted T cell fraction (not recorded which). The receptors stem from a female donor with ankylosing spondylitis or in good health (not recorded which). The CDR3 runs from the conserved cysteine through the conserved F or W. D genes are given only for firm matches. Clone size appears in some rows only: once, few, many, or a class for an expanded clone.

>TRBD2|TRBV15|TRBJ2-2|many
TGTGCCACCAGCAGGGGACTAGCGAGGAACACCGGGGAGCTGTTTTTT
CATSRGLARNTGELFF
>-|TRBV20-1|TRBJ1-2|many
TGCAGTGCTAGCGGAGACAACCCTTATGGCTACACCTTC
CSASGDNPYGYTF
>TRBD1|TRBV6-5|TRBJ2-7|many
TGTGCCAGCAGTTACTCCGGGACAGGGCACTACGAGCAGTACTTC
CASSYSGTGHYEQYF
>-|TRBV5-6|TRBJ2-5|-
TGTGCCAGCAGTTCTCACTACCAAGAGACCCAGTACTTC
CASSSHYQETQYF
>-|TRBV10-3|TRBJ2-6|many
TGTGCCATCCGGGTTGCTGGGGCCAACGTCCTGACTTTC
CAIRVAGANVLTF
>-|TRBV5-4|TRBJ2-5|many
TGTGCCAGCAGCTCGACTAGTCGACAAGAGACCCAGTACTTC
CASSSTSRQETQYF
>-|TRBV2|TRBJ1-5|-
TGTGCCAGCACCGGTGTTGGAGTCGGCAATCAGCCCCAGCATTTT
CASTGVGVGNQPQHF
>-|TRBV12-3/TRBV12-4|TRBJ1-5|many
TGTGCCAGCAGCCAAGGGGGGGGAGGATCAGCCCAGCATTTT
CASSQGGGGSAQHF
>TRBD2|TRBV7-7|TRBJ2-1|many
TGTGCCAGCAGCTTAGCGGGAGGGCACAATGAGCAGTTCTTC
CASSLAGGHNEQFF
>TRBD1|TRBV29-1|TRBJ1-1|many
TGCAGCGTTGTCGGTACGACCGGGACAGGGAACACTGAAGCTTTCTTT
CSVVGTTGTGNTEAFF
>-|TRBV20-1|TRBJ1-1|many
TGCAGTGCTAGAGGAGTTAGCGGGCGGGGAGCTTTCTTT
CSARGVSGRGAFF
>-|TRBV12-3/TRBV12-4|TRBJ1-4|-
TGTGCCAGCTCAACCCGGGGGGGGCTGGGAATCGAAAAACTGTTTTTT
CASSTRGGLGIEKLFF
>TRBD2|TRBV20-1|TRBJ2-1|many
TGCAGTGCCATCCCAGGGCCTAGCGGGAGGGGTGAGCAGTTCTTC
CSAIPGPSGRGEQFF
>-|TRBV25-1|TRBJ2-1|many
TGTGCCAGCAGTGATCGGGGCAGGTACAATGAGCAGTTCTTC
CASSDRGRYNEQFF
>TRBD2|TRBV6-1|TRBJ2-7|many
TGTGCCAGCAGTGAAACCACTAGCGGTTCCTACGAGCAGTACTTC
CASSETTSGSYEQYF
>TRBD1|TRBV12-3/TRBV12-4|TRBJ1-5|many
TGTGCCAGCAGCATACAGGGGGCAAAGCAGCCCCAGCATTTT
CASSIQGAKQPQHF
>-|TRBV5-1|TRBJ2-2|many
TGCGCCAGCAGCAGGGGGAACACCGGGGAGCTGTTTTTT
CASSRGNTGELFF
>-|TRBV7-2|TRBJ2-1|few
TGTGCCAGCAGTTCCTCTTCGGGAGCCGACAATGAGCAGTTCTTC
CASSSSSGADNEQFF
>TRBD1|TRBV20-1|TRBJ1-1|many
TGCAGTGCTAGAGTTGGGACAGCCGCGAACACTGAAGCTTTCTTT
CSARVGTAANTEAFF
>TRBD1|TRBV10-2|TRBJ1-4|many
TGCGCCAGCAGTATCCGGGACAGGGGGCTTAATAATGAAAAACTGTTTTTT
CASSIRDRGLNNEKLFF
>TRBD2|TRBV25-1|TRBJ2-1|-
TGTGCCAGCAGCACTAGCGGGGCCCCCAACAATGAGCAGTTCTTC
CASSTSGAPNNEQFF
>-|TRBV15|TRBJ1-2|many
TGTGCCACCAGCAGAGATCGGACGGTCTATGGCTACACCTTC
CATSRDRTVYGYTF
>-|TRBV12-3/TRBV12-4|TRBJ2-1|many
TGTGCCAGCAGTCCAATCGACGGTGATGAGCAGTTCTTC
CASSPIDGDEQFF
>-|TRBV4-2|TRBJ2-7|many
TGTGCCAGCAGCCAAGAGGGTTGGGGAGGCCCCTACGAGCAGTACTTC
CASSQEGWGGPYEQYF
>TRBD2|TRBV12-3/TRBV12-4|TRBJ2-2|-
TGTGCCAGCAGTTCCTTACCCGGGCTAGCGGGAGTGTTGGGGGAGCTGTTTTTT
CASSSLPGLAGVLGELFF
>TRBD2|TRBV25-1|TRBJ2-2|many
TGTGCCAGTGGACTAGCGGGTGGTACCGGGGAGCTGTTTTTT
CASGLAGGTGELFF
>TRBD1|TRBV7-6|TRBJ2-7|many
TGTGCCAGCAGCCCCCTAGGGGGCCCTTACGAGCAGTACTTC
CASSPLGGPYEQYF
>-|TRBV12-3/TRBV12-4|TRBJ1-1|few
TGTGCCAGCAGTTTAAGAGGGGTGAACACTGAAGCTTTCTTT
CASSLRGVNTEAFF